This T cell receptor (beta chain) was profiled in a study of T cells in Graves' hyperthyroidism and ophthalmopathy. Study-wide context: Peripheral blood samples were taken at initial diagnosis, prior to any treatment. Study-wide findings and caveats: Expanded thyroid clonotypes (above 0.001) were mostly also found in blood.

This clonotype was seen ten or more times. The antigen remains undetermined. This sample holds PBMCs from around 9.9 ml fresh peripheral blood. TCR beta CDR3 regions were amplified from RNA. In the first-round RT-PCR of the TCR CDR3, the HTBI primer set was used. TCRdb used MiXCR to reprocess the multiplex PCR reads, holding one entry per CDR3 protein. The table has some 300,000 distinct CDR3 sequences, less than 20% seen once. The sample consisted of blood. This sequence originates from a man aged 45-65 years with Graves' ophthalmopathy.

The chain's CDR3 is CSARGGRSNQPQHF. In DNA, the CDR3 is TGCAGTGCTAGGGGGGGACGTAGCAATCAGCCCCAGCATTTT. The rearrangement uses TRBV20-1 and TRBJ1-5, with D tentatively TRBD1 (5 bases). Per the germline V gene, CDR1 is DFQATT and CDR2 is SNEGSKA (reference sequence). Trimming removed 3 bases from V and 0 bases from J, with 9 bases in between. This CDR3 comprises 14 residues.